A single sample is the source of the 6 T cell receptor beta chains below, sequenced in a study of cytomegalovirus exposure and HLA in healthy donors. The primer mix had 60 Vbeta and 13 Jbeta primers. Profiling relied on immunoSEQ multiplex PCR, and the TCRdb table lists in-frame clones only, not all of them. The data show 150,000 or so clones, approximately 86% seen once. Sequencing used PBMCs. The source is a male donor in good health and CMV-seronegative.

CDR3 in DNA: TGTGCCTGGACCCTCGCCTCCGGGACTGTGAACACCGGGGAGCTGTTTTTT. Residues: CAWTLASGTVNTGELFF. The gene calls are TRBV30 and TRBJ2-2, with D tentatively TRBD2 (6 bases). Germline V gives CDR1 GTSNPN, CDR2 SVGIG (reference sequence). V was shortened by 4 bases and J by 1 base, with 19 bases between the two germline ends. The CDR3 sequence is 17 residues long.

The chain couples TRBV25-1 to TRBJ2-1; D may be TRBD2 (5 bases). The V end was cut by 2 bases, the J end by 8 bases, with 13 bases between. Germline-derived CDR1 and CDR2 are MGHDK and SYGVNS. CDR3 length: 14 residues. The CDR3 region has the DNA TGTGCCAGCAGTGAACACGGGGTTAGCGATGAGCAGTTCTTC. Its translation: CASSEHGVSDEQFF.

The J gene is TRBJ1-1, the V gene TRBV19; D not certain. The germline V gene has CDR1 LNHDA and CDR2 SQIVND (reference sequence). V shed 2 bases and J shed 1 base, with 8 bases lying between them. The CDR3 has 14 residues. The CDR3 protein is CASSIFGQNTEAFF. The CDR3 DNA follows: TGTGCCAGTAGTATATTTGGGCAGAACACTGAAGCTTTCTTT.

This clone was counted between two and nine times. This likely traces to a read error, being one base from a far larger clone. CDR3 sequence (DNA): TGCGCCATCAGCCAAGAGACAGGTATCTACGAGCAGTACTTC. Translating gives CAISQETGIYEQYF. The J gene is TRBJ2-7, the V gene TRBV4-1; a possible D gene is TRBD1 (6 bases). This CDR3 is built from 14 residues. Germline CDR1 reads MGHRA; CDR2 reads YSYEKL.

V gene TRBV6-6 combines with J gene TRBJ1-3; D gene uncertain. The CDR3 runs to 14 residues. Germline loops: CDR1 MNHNY, CDR2 SVGAGI (reference sequence). With 11 bases removed from V and 3 bases from J, the gap between germline ends came to 17 bases. The CDR3 reads CAHSVGSSGNTIYF. CDR3 in DNA: TGTGCCCACTCGGTCGGGAGTAGTGGAAACACCATATATTTT.

The rearrangement links TRBV6-5 to TRBJ1-2; 8 bases line up with TRBD1. The CDR3 length is 12 residues. Trimming at V came to 6 bases and at J to 8 bases, leaving 5 bases not matched to a gene. Germline V gene data show CDR1 as MNHEY and CDR2 as SVGAGI. The CDR3 protein is CASRTGEGGYTF. The DNA for the CDR3 is TGTGCCAGCAGGACAGGGGAGGGGGGCTACACCTTC.